What follows describes a single TCR beta chain. These data come from a study of control samples from healthy donors and cancer patients. This CDR3 contains 16 residues. CDR1 and CDR2 from the germline V gene are LNHNV and YYDKDF (reference sequence). Between the trimmed V and J ends, which lost 1 base and 0 bases, there was a span of 9 bases. Only in-frame clones appear in the TCRdb table, and some are missing; sequencing was by immunoSEQ multiplex PCR. The sample consists of under 150,000 clones, over 75% of them appearing once. The chain recombines TRBV15 with TRBJ2-2; TRBD1 might be the D (6 bases). Sequenced input: PBMCs. The clonotype was recovered from a woman between 45 and 60 years old with colorectal cancer. The CDR3 DNA follows: TGTGCCACCAGCAGAGGCAGGGGTGCGAACACCGGGGAGCTGTTTTTT. It encodes CATSRGRGANTGELFF.